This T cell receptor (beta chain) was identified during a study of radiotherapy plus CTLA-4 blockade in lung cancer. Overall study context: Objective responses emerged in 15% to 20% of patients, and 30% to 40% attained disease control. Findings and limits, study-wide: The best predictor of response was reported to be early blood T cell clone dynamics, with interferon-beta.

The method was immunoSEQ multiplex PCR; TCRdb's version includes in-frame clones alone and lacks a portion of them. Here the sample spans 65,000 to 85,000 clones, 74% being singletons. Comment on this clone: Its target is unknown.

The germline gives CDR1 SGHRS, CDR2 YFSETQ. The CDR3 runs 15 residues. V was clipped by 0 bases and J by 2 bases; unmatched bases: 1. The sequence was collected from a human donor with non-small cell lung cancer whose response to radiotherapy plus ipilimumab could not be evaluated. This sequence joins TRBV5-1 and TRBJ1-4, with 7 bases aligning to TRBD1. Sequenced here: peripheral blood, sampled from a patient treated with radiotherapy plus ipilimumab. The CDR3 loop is CASSLEGQTNEKLFF. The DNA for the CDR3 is TGCGCCAGCAGCTTGGAGGGACAGACTAATGAAAAACTGTTTTTT.